The present TCR beta chain was sequenced within a study of long-term antiretroviral therapy in people with HIV. Study outcomes and limitations: CDR3 lengths in HIV samples spanned a narrower range than controls. Diversity increased after ART yet remained lower than in transplant donor controls.

As regards this clone: The antigen remains undetermined.

immunoSEQ v3.0 was run at survey level. The repertoire was sequenced with immunoSEQ multiplex PCR; TCRdb's copy has only in-frame clones and lacks some. The sample lists 25,000 to 35,000 clones; almost 95% were seen once. The germline CDR1 and CDR2 sequences are WSHSY and SAAADI. With V trimmed by 6 bases and J by 5 bases, 7 bases remained unmatched. This CDR3 is built from 15 residues. The material was unsorted PBMCs, obtained just over 7.2 years after starting antiretroviral therapy. The receptor's source is a man aged 45-60 years with HIV. The chain recombines TRBV10-2 with TRBJ1-1; 12 bases fit TRBD1. This chain's CDR3 is CASSVGTGGFTEAFF. The DNA for the CDR3 is TGCGCCAGCAGCGTCGGGACAGGGGGCTTTACTGAAGCTTTCTTT.